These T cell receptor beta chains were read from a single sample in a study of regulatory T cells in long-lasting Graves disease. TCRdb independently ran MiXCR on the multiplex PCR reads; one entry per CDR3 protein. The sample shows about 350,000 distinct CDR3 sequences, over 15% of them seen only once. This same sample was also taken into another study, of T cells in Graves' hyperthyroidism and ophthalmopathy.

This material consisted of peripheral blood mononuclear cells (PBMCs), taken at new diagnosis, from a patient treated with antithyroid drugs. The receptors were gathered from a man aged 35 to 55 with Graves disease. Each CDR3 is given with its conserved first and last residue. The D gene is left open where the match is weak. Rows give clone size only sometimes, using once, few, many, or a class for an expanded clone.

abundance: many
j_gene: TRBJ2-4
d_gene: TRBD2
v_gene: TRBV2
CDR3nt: TGTGCCAGCAGGCCGGGGGGGGTAGGGGCCAAAAACATTCAGTACTTC
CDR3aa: CASRPGGVGAKNIQYF

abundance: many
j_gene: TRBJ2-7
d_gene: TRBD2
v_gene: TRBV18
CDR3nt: TGTGCCAGCTCACCATCGAGCGCGGGGGGCTCCTACGAGCAGTACTTC
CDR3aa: CASSPSSAGGSYEQYF

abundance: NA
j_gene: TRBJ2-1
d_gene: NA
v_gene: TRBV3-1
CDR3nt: TGTGCCAGCAGCCAAGTATCCGCGCCTCTAAATGAGCAGTTCTTC
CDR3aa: CASSQVSAPLNEQFF

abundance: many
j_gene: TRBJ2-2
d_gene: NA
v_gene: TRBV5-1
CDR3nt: TGCGCCAGCTTTAAGGATCGCACCGGGGAGCTGTTTTTT
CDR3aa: CASFKDRTGELFF

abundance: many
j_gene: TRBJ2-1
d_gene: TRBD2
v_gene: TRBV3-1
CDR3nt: TGTGCCAGCAGCCGGGGGGGGATCTACAATGAGCAGTTCTTC
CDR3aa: CASSRGGIYNEQFF

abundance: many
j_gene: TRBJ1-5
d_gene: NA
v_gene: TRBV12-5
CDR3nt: TGTGCTAGTGGTTTGGTTTTAGGGCTTAGCAATCAGCCCCAGCATTTT
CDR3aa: CASGLVLGLSNQPQHF

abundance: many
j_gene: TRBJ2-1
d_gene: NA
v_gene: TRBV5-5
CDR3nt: TGTGCCAGCAGCCCAGGGACACAAAACTACAATGAGCAGTTCTTC
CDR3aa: CASSPGTQNYNEQFF

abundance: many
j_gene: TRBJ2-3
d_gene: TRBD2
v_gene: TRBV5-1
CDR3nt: TGCGCCAGCAGCTTGGCCGAGTTCAGACTAGCGGCGCCCACAGATACGCAGTATTTT
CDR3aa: CASSLAEFRLAAPTDTQYF

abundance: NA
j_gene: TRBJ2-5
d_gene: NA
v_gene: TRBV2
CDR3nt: TGTGCCAGCAGTGCTGAGCGGGCAGAGACCCAGTACTTC
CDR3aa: CASSAERAETQYF

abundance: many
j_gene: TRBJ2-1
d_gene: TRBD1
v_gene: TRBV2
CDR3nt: TGTGCCAGCAGTCGGCTCGGGACAGGGAACAATGAGCAGTTCTTC
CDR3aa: CASSRLGTGNNEQFF

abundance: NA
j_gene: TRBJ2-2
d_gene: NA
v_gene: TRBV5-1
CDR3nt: TGCGCCAGCAACGAGCAGCCTAACACCGGGGAGCTGTTTTTT
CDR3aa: CASNEQPNTGELFF

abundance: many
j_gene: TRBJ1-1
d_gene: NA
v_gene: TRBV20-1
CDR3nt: TGCAGTGCTAGGGAACAGTCGAACACTGAAGCTTTCTTT
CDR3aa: CSAREQSNTEAFF

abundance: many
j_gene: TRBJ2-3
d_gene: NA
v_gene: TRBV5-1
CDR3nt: TGCGCCAGCAGCTTCGAGCGAGACACAGATACGCAGTATTTT
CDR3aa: CASSFERDTDTQYF

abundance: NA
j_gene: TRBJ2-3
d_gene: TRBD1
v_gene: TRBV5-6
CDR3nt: TGTGCCAGCAGCACATCGACAGGGATCACAGATACGCAGTATTTT
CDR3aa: CASSTSTGITDTQYF

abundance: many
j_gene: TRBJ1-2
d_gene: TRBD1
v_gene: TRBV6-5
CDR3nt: TGTGCCAGCAGTTGGACAGGGACCTATGGCTACACCTTC
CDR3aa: CASSWTGTYGYTF

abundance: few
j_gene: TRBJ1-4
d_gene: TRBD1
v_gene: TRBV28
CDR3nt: TGTGCCAGCAGTTTGCCCACAGGGGGCGGTAATGAAAAACTGTTTTTT
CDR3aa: CASSLPTGGGNEKLFF

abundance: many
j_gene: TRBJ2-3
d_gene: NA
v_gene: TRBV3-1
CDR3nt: TGTGCCAGCAGCCTAGGGGAGCCAGATACGCAGTATTTT
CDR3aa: CASSLGEPDTQYF

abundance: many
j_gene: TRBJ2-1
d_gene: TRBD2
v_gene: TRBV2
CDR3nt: TGTGCCAGCAGCCCTAGGGCGGGACTAGCGGGGGGGCGTGAGCAGTTCTTC
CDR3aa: CASSPRAGLAGGREQFF

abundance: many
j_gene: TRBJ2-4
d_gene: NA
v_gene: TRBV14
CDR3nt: TGTGCCAGCAGCCGGAGGAGGGGCATTACCAAAAACATTCAGTACTTC
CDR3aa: CASSRRRGITKNIQYF